Each of the 12 T cell receptor beta chains below was sequenced from the same sample in a study of Graves' ophthalmopathy and Graves' hyperthyroidism (dated by TCRdb to 2017 to 2018). Sequencing was performed on an Illumina HiSeq 2000. For repertoire sequencing, TCR beta CDR3 regions were amplified from RNA transcripts. HTBI primers and the Qiagen OneStep RT-PCR kit were used in a first-round RT-PCR, which was followed by a second-round multiplex PCR, size selection and purification. The public reads were reprocessed in TCRdb via fastp at Q25 and MiXCR, keeping in-frame beta chains. Here each entry gathers all rows of one CDR3 protein and keeps the most common genes and DNA. Here the sample has about 660,000 distinct CDR3 sequences; about 41% occur a single time. Clones ranked in the top ten supply over 2.5% of the sample. What was sequenced was peripheral blood. Receptors were obtained from an adult man with Graves' ophthalmopathy.

The chain combines TRBV7-9 with TRBJ1-2, with D unresolved. This CDR3 spans 15 amino acids. CDR1 is SEHNR and CDR2 is FQNEAQ in the germline V gene (reference sequence). Deletions cut 2 bases from V and 8 bases from J, with 18 bases between. The CDR3 DNA reads TGTGCCAGCAGCTTACGGACTAGCGGGGAAGGGGGCTACACCTTC. Its translation: CASSLRTSGEGGYTF.

This chain joins TRBV20-1 and TRBJ2-7; 7 positions match TRBD1. Germline assignment: CDR1 DFQATT and CDR2 SNEGSKA (reference sequence). This CDR3 contains 15 residues. V shed 3 bases, J shed 0 bases, and the junction held 8 bases outside the gene matches. The CDR3 sequence: CSASTLGGPSYEQYF. DNA for the CDR3: TGCAGTGCTAGTACCCTAGGGGGCCCCTCCTACGAGCAGTACTTC.

At least ten counts were recorded for this clonotype. This chain connects TRBV20-1 to TRBJ1-1, with TRBD1 matching over 8 bases. The V segment lost 3 bases and the J segment 2 bases; nucleotides outside the gene matches: 2. Germline loops: CDR1 DFQATT, CDR2 SNEGSKA (reference sequence). The CDR3 consists of 13 residues. The CDR3 protein is CSARDRDNTEAFF. In DNA form, the CDR3 reads TGCAGTGCTAGGGACAGGGATAACACTGAAGCTTTCTTT.

V is TRBV12-3 or TRBV12-4 and J is TRBJ1-6; D perhaps matches TRBD1 (5 bases). V shed 3 bases and J shed 13 bases, with 25 bases lying between them. The CDR3 has 17 amino acids. CDR3 sequence: CASSFGGSGLPDEPLHF. The CDR3 DNA sequence: TGTGCCAGCAGTTTCGGCGGATCGGGACTCCCGGATGAGCCCCTCCACTTT.

This clonotype was detected many times. The J gene is TRBJ1-2, the V gene TRBV19; TRBD1 aligns across 8 bases. The trim removed 5 bases at V and 6 bases at J, leaving 11 bases unmatched. This CDR3 region has 15 residues. CDR1 and CDR2 (germline): LNHDA, SQIVND (reference sequence). The CDR3 region is CASSPPGGRGHGYTF. In nucleotides, the CDR3 is TGTGCCAGTAGTCCCCCAGGGGGCAGGGGTCATGGCTACACCTTC. The full variable domain, in which reference TRBV19 and TRBJ1-2 provide the parts outside the CDR3, is DGGITQSPKYLFRKEGQNVTLSCEQNLNHDAMYWYRQDPGQGLRLIYYSQIVNDFQKGDIAEGYSVSREKKESFPLTVTSAQKNPTAFYLCASSPPGGRGHGYTFGSGTRLTVV.

The chain carries TRBV9 and TRBJ2-7; D remains unclear. CDR3 length: 15 residues. Germline CDR1 and CDR2: SGDLS and YYNGEE. V was cut by 4 bases and J by 0 bases, with 14 bases left in between. CDR3: CASSLGPTSSYEQYF. Written as DNA, the CDR3 is TGTGCCAGCAGCTTGGGTCCGACCTCCTCCTACGAGCAGTACTTC.

The chain is built from TRBV4-3 and TRBJ2-5; the D is unclear. Germline CDR1 LGHNA, CDR2 YSLEER. The CDR3 consists of 15 residues. Between the trimmed V and J ends, which lost 0 bases and 2 bases, there was a span of 10 bases. As DNA, the CDR3 is TGCGCCAGCAGCCAAGAATACAGTACTCAAGAGACCCAGTACTTC. Its protein is CASSQEYSTQETQYF.

This rearrangement joins TRBV2 to TRBJ1-5; D remains ambiguous. Germline CDR1 and CDR2: SNHLY and FYNNEI. V shed 8 bases and J shed 4 bases, with 12 bases lying between them. The length of the CDR3 is 13 residues. Written as DNA, the CDR3 is TGTGCCAGCTCCATGACGGGGAATCAGCCCCAGCATTTT. This sequence encodes CASSMTGNQPQHF.

This clonotype has a count of ten or more. V and J are TRBV24-1 and TRBJ2-7, with a tentative D call TRBD1 (5 bases). Germline CDR1 and CDR2: KGHDR and SFDVKD. V lost 7 bases, J lost 0 bases, and 12 bases lay in between. The CDR3 is 14 residues long. The CDR3: CATSPSDNSYEQYF. Written as DNA, the CDR3 is TGTGCCACCAGCCCTTCGGACAACTCCTACGAGCAGTACTTC.

Details on this clonotype: A much bigger clone sits one base away, suggesting this may be a read error. CDR3 sequence: CSASDGGGGAQHF. The CDR3 DNA reads as TGCAGTGCTAGTGATGGGGGGGGTGGGGCCCAGCATTTT. This chain links TRBV20-1 with TRBJ1-5, with TRBD1 as a possible D gene (5 bases). The CDR3 has 13 amino acids. Deletions cut 3 bases from V and 11 bases from J, with 17 bases between. The germline gives CDR1 DFQATT, CDR2 SNEGSKA (reference sequence).

Concerning this clonotype: One end of the junction is discordant with germline, which a read error may explain. The chain employs TRBV25-1 and TRBJ1-4; D gene ambiguous. The length of the CDR3 is 13 residues. CDR1 MGHDK and CDR2 SYGVNS come from the germline V gene. CDR3 sequence reads: CASSDGEDEKLFF. In DNA, the CDR3 is TGTGCCAGCAGTGATGGGGAGGATGAAAAACTGTTTTTC.

This clonotype was seen only a few times. This chain connects TRBV6-5 to TRBJ1-3; no definite D call. V dropped 6 bases and J dropped 4 bases, with 22 bases sitting between them. CDR3 length: 17 amino acids. Germline loops: CDR1 MNHEY, CDR2 SVGAGI. CDR3 region: CASRTQPGPTLGNTIYF. Written as DNA, the CDR3 is TGTGCCAGCAGAACACAACCCGGACCGACCTTGGGAAACACCATATATTTT.